These T cell receptor beta chains were read from a single sample in a study of T-cell reconstitution after alpha-beta-depleted transplantation in children. MiXCR, applied by TCRdb to the PCR reads, yields one record per CDR3 protein. Of fewer than 750,000 distinct CDR3 sequences in the sample, 20% to 30% were seen once. This specimen was PBMCs, taken before TCRalphabeta/CD19-depleted stem cell transplant. The receptors were gathered from a boy in the first two years of life with Wiskott-Aldrich syndrome, due to receive a stem cell transplant. Both conserved end residues are part of each CDR3. The order of the fields is clone size, D gene, J gene, V gene, CDR3 protein, CDR3 DNA. A D gene is named only where the DNA matches it firmly. Expanded clones get a size class; other rows say once, few or many, or leave the size out.

>NA|NA|TRBJ2-3|TRBV3-1
CASSQDGGSTYLTDTQYF
TGTGCCAGCAGCCAAGATGGGGGCAGCACTTACCTAACGGATACGCAGTATTTT
>NA|NA|TRBJ2-3|TRBV5-1
CASSRSPTMEDTQYF
TGCGCCAGCAGCCGCTCACCGACCATGGAGGATACGCAGTATTTT
>NA|TRBD2|TRBJ2-1|TRBV18
CASSPLAGDGNEQFF
TGTGCCAGCTCACCGCTAGCGGGAGATGGCAATGAGCAGTTCTTC
>NA|TRBD2|TRBJ2-7|TRBV9
CASSVEPAGGYEQYF
TGTGCCAGCAGCGTAGAACCAGCGGGAGGTTACGAGCAGTACTTC
>NA|NA|TRBJ1-5|TRBV18
CASSRLTNQPQHF
TGTGCCAGCTCACGCCTGACAAATCAGCCCCAGCATTTT
>many|NA|TRBJ1-1|TRBV29-1
CSVVEGNTEAFF
TGCAGCGTTGTAGAGGGTAACACTGAAGCTTTCTTT
>few|NA|TRBJ1-6|TRBV20-1
CSASLMRVDNSPLHF
TGCAGTGCTAGTTTAATGAGGGTTGACAATTCACCCCTCCACTTT
>NA|TRBD1|TRBJ1-1|TRBV18
CASSPLDRPQYTEAFF
TGTGCCAGCTCACCACTGGACAGGCCCCAATACACTGAAGCTTTCTTT
>NA|NA|TRBJ2-1|TRBV28
CASLKGLLVSRKNEQFF
TGTGCCAGCCTTAAGGGCCTGCTAGTGTCGAGAAAGAATGAGCAGTTCTTC
>NA|TRBD1|TRBJ2-3|TRBV5-1
CASSGTGGGTDTQYF
TGCGCCAGCAGCGGGACAGGGGGAGGCACAGATACGCAGTATTTT
>NA|NA|TRBJ2-1|TRBV12-3/TRBV12-4
CASSLIRLDRFF
TGTGCCAGCAGTTTAATTCGACTAGATCGGTTCTTC
>NA|NA|TRBJ1-1|TRBV18
CASSPPSGRRDTEAFF
TGTGCCAGCTCACCACCCTCGGGCAGGAGGGACACTGAAGCTTTCTTT
>few|TRBD2|TRBJ2-5|TRBV4-1
CASSQDPAGRETQYF
TGCGCCAGCAGCCAAGATCCAGCGGGGAGGGAGACCCAGTACTTC
>NA|TRBD2|TRBJ2-5|TRBV18
CASSPIRGSETQYF
TGTGCCAGCTCACCAATTCGCGGGAGCGAGACCCAGTACTTC
>few|NA|TRBJ1-5|TRBV3-1
CASSQATGMSNQPQHF
TGTGCCAGCAGCCAAGCGACAGGAATGAGCAATCAGCCCCAGCATTTT
>few|NA|TRBJ2-3|TRBV15
CATSRDVGGFTDTQYF
TGTGCCACCAGCAGAGATGTTGGGGGTTTCACAGATACGCAGTATTTT
>NA|TRBD1|TRBJ2-7|TRBV6-1
CASILGQGRYEQYF
TGTGCCAGCATTCTGGGACAGGGAAGGTACGAGCAGTACTTC
>few|TRBD1|TRBJ1-3|TRBV20-1
CSASRTGGWGGNTIYF
TGCAGTGCTAGTAGGACAGGGGGATGGGGTGGAAACACCATATATTTT
>NA|TRBD2|TRBJ2-1|TRBV7-2
CASSSGLAGGFQFF
TGTGCCAGCAGCTCCGGACTAGCGGGAGGGTTTCAGTTCTTC
>NA|NA|TRBJ2-5|TRBV29-1
CSVRPPQAQETQYF
TGCAGCGTCAGACCCCCACAGGCCCAAGAGACCCAGTACTTC
>NA|TRBD2|TRBJ2-1|TRBV20-1
CSARPSGNEQFF
TGCAGTGCTAGACCTAGCGGCAATGAGCAGTTCTTC
>NA|NA|TRBJ2-1|TRBV5-1
CASSFAPYNEQFF
TGCGCCAGCAGCTTTGCTCCTTATAATGAGCAGTTCTTC
>NA|NA|TRBJ2-4|TRBV28
CASSKTARGVAKNIQYF
TGTGCCAGCAGCAAAACCGCTAGGGGAGTAGCCAAAAACATTCAGTACTTC